Reported below is one TCR beta chain. The length of the CDR3 is 16 residues. CDR1 and CDR2 (germline): MNHNS, SASEGT. The J segment lost 4 bases and the V segment lost 5 bases, leaving 12 bases of the junction unmatched. The record originates from a study of blood T cells in healthy people across ages. A J-beta primer mix and a sample-barcoded 5' primer were used in a second PCR of roughly 7 to 12 cycles. TCRdb called the 5' RACE reads again in MiXCR, with one record for every CDR3 protein. This table holds about 670,000 distinct CDR3 sequences, less than 45% found once. The clonotype comes from a man of 80 years or more in good health. The J gene is TRBJ2-7, the V gene TRBV6-1, with 9 bases lining up with TRBD1. The sample taken for sequencing was blood. The CDR3 spells CASSQGTGTGPYEQYF. CDR3 nucleotides: TGTGCCAGCAGTCAAGGGACCGGGACAGGGCCTTACGAGCAGTACTTC.